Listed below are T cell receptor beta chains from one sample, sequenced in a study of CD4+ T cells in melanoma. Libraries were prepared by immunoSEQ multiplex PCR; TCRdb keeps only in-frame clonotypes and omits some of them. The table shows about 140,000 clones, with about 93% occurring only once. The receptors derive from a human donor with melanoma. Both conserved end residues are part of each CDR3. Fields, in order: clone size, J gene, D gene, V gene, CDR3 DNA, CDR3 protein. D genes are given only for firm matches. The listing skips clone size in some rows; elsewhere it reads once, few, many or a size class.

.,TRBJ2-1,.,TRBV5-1,TGCGCCAGCAGCTTCCTAGTCGGGAATGAGCAGTTCTTC,CASSFLVGNEQFF
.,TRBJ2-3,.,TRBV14,TGTGCCAGCAGCCAAATCGGGGGGCTAAGCACAGATACGCAGTATTTT,CASSQIGGLSTDTQYF
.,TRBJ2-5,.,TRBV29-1,TGCAGCGCAGTGCTCCTTCAGGGAACCCAAGAGACCCAGTACTTC,CSAVLLQGTQETQYF
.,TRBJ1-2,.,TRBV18,TGTGCCAGCTCACCATCTCAGGCGACACGGAATTATGGCTACACCTTC,CASSPSQATRNYGYTF
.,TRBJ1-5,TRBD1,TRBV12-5,TGTGCTAGTGGTATCGACAGGGAAGCGTATAGCAATCAGCCCCAGCATTTT,CASGIDREAYSNQPQHF
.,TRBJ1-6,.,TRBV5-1,TGCGCCAGCAGCCCTGCTGGGGGGGCCAATTCACCCCTCCACTTT,CASSPAGGANSPLHF
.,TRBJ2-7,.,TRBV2,TGTGCCAGCAGTGGGCGGGGCCGAGGCTACGAGCAGTACTTC,CASSGRGRGYEQYF
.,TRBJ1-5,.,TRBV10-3,TGTGCCATCCACGAGGGGCCTGGTCAGCCCCAGCATTTT,CAIHEGPGQPQHF
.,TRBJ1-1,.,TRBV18,TGTGCCAGCTCACTTCCCCACGGGGGGAACACTGAAGCTTTCTTT,CASSLPHGGNTEAFF
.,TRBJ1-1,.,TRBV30,TGTGCCTGGAGTGATTACCTCTTGGGGACTGAAGCTTTCTTT,CAWSDYLLGTEAFF
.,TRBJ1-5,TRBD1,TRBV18,TGTGCCAGCTCAAACCGGGACAGAGCCCCGGGGAGCAATCAGCCCCAGCATTTT,CASSNRDRAPGSNQPQHF
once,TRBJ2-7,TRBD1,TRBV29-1,TGCAGCGACCGAACCGGGACAGGGGACCCGACTCCCTCTACCTACGAGCAGTACTTC,CSDRTGTGDPTPSTYEQYF
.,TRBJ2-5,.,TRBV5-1,TGCGCCAGCAGCTTGGTCTCTCAGGGATTTGGAGAGACCCAGTACTTC,CASSLVSQGFGETQYF
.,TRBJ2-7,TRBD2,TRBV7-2,TGTGCCAGCAGTCGAAGCGGGAGAACCACCTACGAGCAGTACTTC,CASSRSGRTTYEQYF
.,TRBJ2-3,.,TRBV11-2,TGTGCCAGCAGCTTAGTACAGGGGGGGAGCACAGATACGCAGTATTTT,CASSLVQGGSTDTQYF
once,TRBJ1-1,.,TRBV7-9,TGTGCCAGCAGCTTAGTCAGGGCGGCCACTGAAGCTTTCTTT,CASSLVRAATEAFF
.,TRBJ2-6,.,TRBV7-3,TGTGCCAGCAGCTTAAGACCCCTCCCCAGCTCTGGGGCCAACGTCCTGACTTTC,CASSLRPLPSSGANVLTF
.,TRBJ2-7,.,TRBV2,TGTGCCAGCAGGGCGGGGGCAGGGTTAAGCTCCTACGAGCAGTACTTC,CASRAGAGLSSYEQYF
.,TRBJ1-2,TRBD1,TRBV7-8,TGTGCCAGCAGCGCCCGGGACAGGGTGAACTATGGCTACACCTTC,CASSARDRVNYGYTF
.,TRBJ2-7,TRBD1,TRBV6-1,TGTGCCAGCAGGGGGGACAGGTTGGTCCACGAGCAGTACTTC,CASRGDRLVHEQYF
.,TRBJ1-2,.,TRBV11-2,TGTGCCAGCAGCTTAGGGAGCTATGGCTACACCTTC,CASSLGSYGYTF
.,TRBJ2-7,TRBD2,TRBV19,TGTGCCAGTAGTAAACAAGCGGGGGGTCGGTACGAGCAGTACTTC,CASSKQAGGRYEQYF
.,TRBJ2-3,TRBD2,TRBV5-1,TGCGCCAGCAGCAACGGGACTAGCGGGGGGGATACGCAGTATTTT,CASSNGTSGGDTQYF
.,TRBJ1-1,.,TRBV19,TGTGCCAGTAGTATCGGACAGTTAACTGAAGCTTTCTTT,CASSIGQLTEAFF
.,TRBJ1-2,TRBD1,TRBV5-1,TGCGCCAGCAGCTTGGGGACAGGGGGCGTCGATGGCTACACCTTC,CASSLGTGGVDGYTF
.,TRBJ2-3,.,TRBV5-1,TGCGCCAGCAGCAGGGGGGTGTCAGATACGCAGTATTTT,CASSRGVSDTQYF
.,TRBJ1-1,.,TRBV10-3,TGTGCCATCAGTGATGTCACGGGGGGGAACACTGAAGCTTTCTTT,CAISDVTGGNTEAFF
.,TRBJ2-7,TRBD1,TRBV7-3,TGTGCCAGCAGCTTGCAGGACAGGGGAGAGCAGTACTTC,CASSLQDRGEQYF
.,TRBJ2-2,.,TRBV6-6,TGTGCCAGCAGTTACGGTCTGGGGGACACCGGGGAGCTGTTTTTT,CASSYGLGDTGELFF
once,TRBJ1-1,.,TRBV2,TGTGCCAGCAGTGAAGGTTGGGCTACTGAAGCTTTCTTT,CASSEGWATEAFF
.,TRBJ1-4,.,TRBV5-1,TGCGCCAGCAGCCCCGGGACTGTCAGGGATGAAAAACTGTTTTTT,CASSPGTVRDEKLFF
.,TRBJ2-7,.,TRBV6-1,TGTGCCAGCAGTGAAGCGCTTCTAGGGCCCCAGAACGAGCAGTACTTC,CASSEALLGPQNEQYF
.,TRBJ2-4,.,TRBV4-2,TGTGCCAGCAGCCACCGAAACATTCAGTACTTC,CASSHRNIQYF
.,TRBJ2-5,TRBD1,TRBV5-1,TGCGCCAGCAGCTTGGCCGGGACAGGGGAGACCCAGTACTTC,CASSLAGTGETQYF
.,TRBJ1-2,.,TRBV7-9,TGTGCCACTCCGGGCACTAACTATGGCTACACCTTC,CATPGTNYGYTF
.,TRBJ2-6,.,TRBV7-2,TGTGCCAGCAGCTTAAATCCCCAGGGTTCTGGGGCCAACGTCCTGACTTTC,CASSLNPQGSGANVLTF
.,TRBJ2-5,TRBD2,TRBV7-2,TGTGCCAGCAGCTGGAACTCGGGGGGGTCAGGGACCCAGTACTTC,CASSWNSGGSGTQYF
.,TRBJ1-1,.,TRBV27,TGTGCCAGCGTCCCCGGACGGATGAACACTGAAGCTTTCTTT,CASVPGRMNTEAFF
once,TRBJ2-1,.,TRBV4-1,TGCGCCAGCAGCCACCAAGTCCTAAGGGGGTACAATGAGCAGTTCTTC,CASSHQVLRGYNEQFF
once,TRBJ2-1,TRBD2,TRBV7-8,TGTGCCAGCAGCCTGGCCCTAGCGGGGGGGATATACAATGAGCAGTTCTTC,CASSLALAGGIYNEQFF
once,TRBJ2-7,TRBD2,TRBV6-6,TGTGCCAGCAGAATGACTAGCACCCTCCCCGAGCAGTACTTC,CASRMTSTLPEQYF
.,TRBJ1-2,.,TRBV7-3,TGTGCCAGCAGCTTAACCCTACGAGGAGATGGCTACACCTTC,CASSLTLRGDGYTF
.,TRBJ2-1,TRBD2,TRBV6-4,TGTGCCAGCAGTGACTCAGCGGGGGGGTACAATGAGCAGTTCTTC,CASSDSAGGYNEQFF
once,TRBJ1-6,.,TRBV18,TGTGCCAGCTCACCATCTCCAGGGGAATCACCCCTCCACTTT,CASSPSPGESPLHF
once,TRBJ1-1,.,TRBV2,TGTGCCACCGAGGCAGGGGTGAACACTGAAGCTTTCTTT,CATEAGVNTEAFF
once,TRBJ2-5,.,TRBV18,TGTGCCAGCTCACCAAGTGACGGACTGGAGACCCAGTACTTC,CASSPSDGLETQYF
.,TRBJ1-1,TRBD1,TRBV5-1,TGCGCCAGCAGCTTACAGGGGACTGAAGCTTTCTTT,CASSLQGTEAFF
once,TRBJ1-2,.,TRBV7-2,TGTGCCAGCAGTCCTCCTAAGGGACGCTACACCTTC,CASSPPKGRYTF
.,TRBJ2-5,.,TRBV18,TGTGCCAGCTCACCCGGGACTGTTAAAGAGACCCAGTACTTC,CASSPGTVKETQYF
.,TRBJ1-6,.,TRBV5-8,TGTGCCAGCAGCTTTCCGGGTGGGTATTCACCCCTCCACTTT,CASSFPGGYSPLHF
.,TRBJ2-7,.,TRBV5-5,TGTGCCAGCAGCTTGGGGTCCTTATCGGGGTCCAGCGAGCAGTACTTC,CASSLGSLSGSSEQYF